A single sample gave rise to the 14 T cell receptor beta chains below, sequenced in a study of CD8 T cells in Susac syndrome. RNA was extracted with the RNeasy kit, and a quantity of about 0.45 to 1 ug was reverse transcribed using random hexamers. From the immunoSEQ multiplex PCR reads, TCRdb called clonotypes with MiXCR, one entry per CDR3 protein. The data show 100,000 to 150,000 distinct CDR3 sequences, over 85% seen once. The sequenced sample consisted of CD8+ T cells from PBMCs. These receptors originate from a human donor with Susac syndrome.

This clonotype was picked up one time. CDR3: CASGWGRGDTEAFF. CDR3 sequence (DNA): TGTGCCAGCGGCTGGGGGAGGGGGGACACTGAAGCTTTCTTT. The V call is TRBV7-2, the J call TRBJ1-1; possible D gene TRBD1, 6 bases. The germline V gene has CDR1 SGHTA and CDR2 FQGNSA. The CDR3 contains 14 residues. The V end lost 8 bases, the J end lost 3 bases, and 16 bases lay between the germline ends.

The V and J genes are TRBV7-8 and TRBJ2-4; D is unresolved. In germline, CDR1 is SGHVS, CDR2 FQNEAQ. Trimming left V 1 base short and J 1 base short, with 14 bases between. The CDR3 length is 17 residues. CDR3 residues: CASSLVVAAYAKNIQYF. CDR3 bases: TGTGCCAGCAGCTTAGTAGTGGCAGCATACGCCAAAAACATTCAGTACTTC.

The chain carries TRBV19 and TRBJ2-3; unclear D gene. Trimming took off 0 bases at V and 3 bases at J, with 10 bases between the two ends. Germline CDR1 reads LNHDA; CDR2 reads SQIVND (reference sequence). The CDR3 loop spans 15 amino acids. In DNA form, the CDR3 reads TGTGCCAGTAGTATAGAGGGCCGTGCTACAGATACGCAGTATTTT. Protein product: CASSIEGRATDTQYF.

As DNA, the CDR3 is TGTGCCTGGAGTGTACGTGGGTTGTTTGGGAGCAATCAGCCCCAGCATTTT. It specifies CAWSVRGLFGSNQPQHF. The rearrangement uses TRBV30 and TRBJ1-5; the D is unclear. The CDR3 has 17 amino acids. Germline loops: CDR1 GTSNPN, CDR2 SVGIG (reference sequence). V gave up 0 bases and J gave up 1 base, with 16 bases separating them.

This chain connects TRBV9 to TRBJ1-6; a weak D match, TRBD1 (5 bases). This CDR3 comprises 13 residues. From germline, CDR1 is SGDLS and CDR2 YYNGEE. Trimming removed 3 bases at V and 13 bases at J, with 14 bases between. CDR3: CASSAGGSMPLHF. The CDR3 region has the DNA TGTGCCAGCAGCGCTGGGGGGTCGATGCCCCTCCACTTT.

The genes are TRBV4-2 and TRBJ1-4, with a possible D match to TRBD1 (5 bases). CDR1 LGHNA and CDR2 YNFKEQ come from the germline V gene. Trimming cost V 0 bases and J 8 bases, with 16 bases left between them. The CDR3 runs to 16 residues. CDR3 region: CASSQDVGQGHEKLFF. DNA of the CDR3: TGTGCCAGCAGCCAAGATGTGGGGCAGGGCCACGAAAAACTGTTTTTT.

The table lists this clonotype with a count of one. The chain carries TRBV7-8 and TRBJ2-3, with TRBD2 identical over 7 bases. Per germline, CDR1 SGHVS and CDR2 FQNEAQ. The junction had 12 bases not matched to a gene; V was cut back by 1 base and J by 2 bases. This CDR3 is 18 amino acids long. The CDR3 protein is CASSLGLLAGEYTDTQYF. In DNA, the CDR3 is TGTGCCAGCAGCTTAGGTTTATTGGCGGGAGAGTACACAGATACGCAGTATTTT.

CDR3 protein: CASSSGQGSNQPQHF. The CDR3 DNA reads TGTGCCAGCAGTTCAGGACAGGGCAGCAATCAGCCCCAGCATTTT. The gene calls are TRBV6-5 and TRBJ1-5; 8 bases line up with TRBD1. The CDR3 runs to 15 residues. CDR1 and CDR2 from the germline V gene are MNHEY and SVGAGI. Losses at the gene ends were 4 bases for V and 1 base for J; bases not matched to a gene: 3.

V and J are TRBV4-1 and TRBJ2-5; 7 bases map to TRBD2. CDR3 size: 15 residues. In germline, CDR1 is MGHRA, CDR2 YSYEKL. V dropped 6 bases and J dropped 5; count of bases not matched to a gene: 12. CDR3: CASRDGGRGGETQYF. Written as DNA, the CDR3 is TGCGCCAGCAGGGACGGCGGGAGAGGAGGGGAGACCCAGTACTTC.

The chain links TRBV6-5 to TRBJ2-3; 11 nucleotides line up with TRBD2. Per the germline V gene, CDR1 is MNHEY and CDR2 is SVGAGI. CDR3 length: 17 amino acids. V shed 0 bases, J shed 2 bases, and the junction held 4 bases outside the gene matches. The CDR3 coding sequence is TGTGCCAGCAGTTACTCCCTAGCGGGAGGACCCACAGATACGCAGTATTTT. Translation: CASSYSLAGGPTDTQYF.

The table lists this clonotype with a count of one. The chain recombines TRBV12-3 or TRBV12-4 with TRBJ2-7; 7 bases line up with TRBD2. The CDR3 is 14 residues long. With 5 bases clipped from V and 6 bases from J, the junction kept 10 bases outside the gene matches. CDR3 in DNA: TGTGCCAGCAGTCCTGGGGGGGAGGTTGGCGAGCAGTACTTC. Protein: CASSPGGEVGEQYF.

The CDR3: CASSSPGSTNSPLHF. CDR3 bases: TGTGCCAGCAGTTCTCCGGGCTCCACCAATTCACCCCTCCACTTT. The V gene is TRBV12-3 or TRBV12-4, the J gene TRBJ1-6; no definite D call. Trimming stripped 4 bases from V and 7 bases from J, with 14 bases between. The CDR3 covers 15 residues.

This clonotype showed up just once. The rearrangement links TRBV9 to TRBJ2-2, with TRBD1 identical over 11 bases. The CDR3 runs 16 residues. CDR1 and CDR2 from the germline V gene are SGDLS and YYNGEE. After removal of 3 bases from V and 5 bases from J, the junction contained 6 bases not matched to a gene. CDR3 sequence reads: CASSAAGQGATGELFF. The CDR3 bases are TGTGCCAGCAGCGCGGCCGGACAGGGGGCGACCGGGGAGCTGTTTTTT. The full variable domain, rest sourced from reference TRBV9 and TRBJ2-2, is DSGVTQTPKHLITATGQRVTLRCSPRSGDLSVYWYQQSLDQGLQFLIQYYNGEERAKGNILERFSAQQFPDLHSELNLSSLELGDSALYFCASSAAGQGATGELFFGEGSRLTVL.

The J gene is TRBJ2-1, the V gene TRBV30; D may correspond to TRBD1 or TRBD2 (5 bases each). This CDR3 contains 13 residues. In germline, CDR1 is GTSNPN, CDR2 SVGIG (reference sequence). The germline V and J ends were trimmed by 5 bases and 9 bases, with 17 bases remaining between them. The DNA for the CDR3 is TGTGCCTGGGAGGGACCGTCCCCGGTTGAGCAGTTCTTC. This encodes CAWEGPSPVEQFF.